These 14 T cell receptor beta chains were all obtained from the same sample, sequenced in a study of beta chain features in type 1 diabetes (dated by TCRdb to between 2017 and 2018). The study at large found these results: A moderate but significant shortening of TCRB CDR3 length was observed in type 1 diabetes patients in all four CD4+ subsets.

Library method: the immunoSEQ multiplex PCR assay. The High Capacity cDNA Reverse Transcription Kit was used to reverse transcribe all of the isolated RNA, meaning that expressed TCRB transcripts were what got sequenced. The table comes from immuneACCESS by way of TCRdb, which keeps in-frame sequences with V and J called. Part of the clones is missing from these tables; in studies checked, under half for an unresolved V gene and the rest for unknown reasons. A total of about 340,000 clones appear in this sample, roughly a tenth of them only once. The ten largest clones capture roughly 1% of the sample. Antigens of these TCRs are unknown. The specimen was central memory CD4+ T cells from blood. These receptors came from a man aged 25 to 45 with type 1 diabetes.

In this sample, this clone turned up a few times. V usage is TRBV9 and J usage is TRBJ2-3; 13 bases map to TRBD2. Trimming took 3 bases from V and 6 from J; bases not matched to a gene: 7. CDR3 length: 16 residues. Germline V gene data show CDR1 as SGDLS and CDR2 as YYNGEE. The DNA for the CDR3 is TGTGCCAGCAGCGCGGGACTAGCGGGGCCGGGTGATACGCAGTATTTT. Translated, it gives CASSAGLAGPGDTQYF.

The chain is built from TRBV28 and TRBJ1-5; possibly TRBD1 for D (5 bases). The ends were cut back, 7 bases at V and 3 bases at J, with 19 bases in the middle. The CDR3 runs to 16 residues. CDR1 is MDHEN and CDR2 is SYDVKM in the germline V gene. The CDR3: CASTPPRLGVNQPQHF. CDR3 nucleotides: TGTGCCAGCACCCCTCCACGCCTAGGGGTCAATCAGCCCCAGCATTTT.

The chain links TRBV7-8 to TRBJ2-7; D perhaps matches TRBD1 (6 bases). The CDR3 spans 12 residues. Germline V gene sequence: CDR1 SGHVS, CDR2 FQNEAQ. The germline V and J ends were trimmed by 2 bases and 4 bases, with 6 bases remaining between them. CDR3 loop: CASSLQGYEQYF. In DNA, the CDR3 is TGTGCCAGCAGCTTACAGGGGTACGAGCAGTACTTC.

This clone turned up a few times. This chain links TRBV7-2 with TRBJ2-1, with unresolved D. The germline V and J ends were trimmed by 1 base and 0 bases, with 7 bases remaining between them. The CDR3 totals 15 residues. Germline-derived CDR1 and CDR2 are SGHTA and FQGNSA. CDR3 coding DNA: TGTGCCAGCAGCTTAGGTTCTGGCTCCTACAATGAGCAGTTCTTC. Its protein is CASSLGSGSYNEQFF.

The chain joins TRBV5-1 to TRBJ2-7; 11 bases fit TRBD2. Germline lookup yields CDR1 SGHRS and CDR2 YFSETQ. The J segment lost 2 bases and the V segment lost 0 bases, leaving 1 base of the junction unmatched. CDR3 length: 15 amino acids. CDR3 amino acids: CASSLATSGTYEQYF. The CDR3 coding sequence is TGCGCCAGCAGCTTGGCGACTAGCGGGACCTACGAGCAGTACTTC.

V usage is TRBV5-4 and J usage is TRBJ2-7; 9 positions agree with TRBD2. Germline loops: CDR1 SGHNT, CDR2 YYREEE (reference sequence). CDR3 length: 15 residues. V shed 1 base and J 8 bases; nucleotides not matched to a gene: 10. The CDR3 sequence is CASSLYAGGPGQQYF. CDR3 in DNA: TGTGCCAGCAGCTTGTATGCGGGGGGGCCGGGGCAGCAGTACTTC.

The sample holds a few counts of this clone. The chain employs TRBV15 and TRBJ2-7; 7 bases fit TRBD2. The CDR3 is 18 amino acids. The junction had 11 bases not matched to a gene; V was cut back by 0 bases and J by 0 bases. CDR1 is LNHNV, CDR2 YYDKDF, per germline (reference sequence). The CDR3 nucleotides read TGTGCCACCAGCAGAGATAGGGGCCAGCGGGGAGGCTCCTACGAGCAGTACTTC. This codes for CATSRDRGQRGGSYEQYF.

This clone was observed a handful of times. The rearrangement uses TRBV19 and TRBJ2-7; a possible D gene is TRBD1 (5 bases). Germline assignment: CDR1 LNHDA and CDR2 SQIVND (reference sequence). V was shortened by 6 bases and J by 0 bases, with 15 bases between the two germline ends. This CDR3 region has 15 residues. In nucleotides, the CDR3 is TGTGCCAGTAGCCCAGTGGGGCGGTCCTCCTACGAGCAGTACTTC. Amino acids: CASSPVGRSSYEQYF. Full variable domain (remainder filled in from reference TRBV19 and TRBJ2-7): DGGITQSPKYLFRKEGQNVTLSCEQNLNHDAMYWYRQDPGQGLRLIYYSQIVNDFQKGDIAEGYSVSREKKESFPLTVTSAQKNPTAFYLCASSPVGRSSYEQYFGPGTRLTVT.

The J gene is TRBJ1-2, the V gene TRBV18; 9 nucleotides agree with TRBD1. Germline assignment: CDR1 KGHSH and CDR2 LQKENI. The CDR3 extends over 14 amino acids. The junction had 8 bases not matched to a gene; V was cut back by 6 bases and J by 6 bases. CDR3 nucleotides: TGTGCCAGCTCTCCCGGACAGGGGCTCCATGGCTACACCTTC. Encoded protein: CASSPGQGLHGYTF.

CDR3 region: CASSPGQGGYEQYF. CDR3 bases: TGTGCCAGCAGCCCGGGACAGGGCGGCTACGAGCAGTACTTC. The chain uses TRBV7-6 and TRBJ2-7, with 9 bases that match TRBD1. In germline, CDR1 is SGHVS, CDR2 FNYEAQ. CDR3 length: 14 residues. V lost 5 bases and J lost 3; bases outside the gene matches: 5.

This clone showed up just a few times. The gene calls are TRBV5-1 and TRBJ1-4; perhaps TRBD1 as D (5 bases). The germline gives CDR1 SGHRS, CDR2 YFSETQ. Trimming left V 4 bases short and J 10 bases short, with 20 bases between. The CDR3 extends over 15 amino acids. CDR3 bases: TGCGCCAGCAGCGTGAACGGGGCGACGGAGGGAAAACTGTTTTTT. Its translation is CASSVNGATEGKLFF.

V usage is TRBV30 and J usage is TRBJ1-5; 9 nucleotides align to TRBD1. There are 16 residues in the CDR3. The germline gives CDR1 GTSNPN, CDR2 SVGIG (reference sequence). After removal of 1 base from V and 2 bases from J, the junction contained 6 bases not matched to a gene. CDR3 DNA sequence: TGTGCCTGGAGTGACCGGACAGGGGTCGGCAATCAGCCCCAGCATTTT. Its translation is CAWSDRTGVGNQPQHF.

Only a few counts were recorded for this clone. This rearrangement joins TRBV29-1 to TRBJ1-1; D is ambiguous. Germline loops: CDR1 SQVTM, CDR2 ANQGSEA. The CDR3 has 10 amino acids. The V end lost 4 bases, the J end lost 4 bases, and 4 bases lay between the germline ends. CDR3 in DNA: TGCAGCGTTGGTGGCACTGAAGCTTTCTTT. Its protein is CSVGGTEAFF.

This chain uses TRBV28 with TRBJ2-3; possible D gene TRBD1, 5 bases. CDR1 and CDR2 (germline): MDHEN, SYDVKM. The length of the CDR3 is 14 residues. V lost 8 bases to trimming and J lost 2 bases, with 14 bases between them. The CDR3 sequence: CASQGTRTTDTQYF. CDR3 bases: TGTGCCAGCCAGGGAACCCGAACCACAGATACGCAGTATTTT.